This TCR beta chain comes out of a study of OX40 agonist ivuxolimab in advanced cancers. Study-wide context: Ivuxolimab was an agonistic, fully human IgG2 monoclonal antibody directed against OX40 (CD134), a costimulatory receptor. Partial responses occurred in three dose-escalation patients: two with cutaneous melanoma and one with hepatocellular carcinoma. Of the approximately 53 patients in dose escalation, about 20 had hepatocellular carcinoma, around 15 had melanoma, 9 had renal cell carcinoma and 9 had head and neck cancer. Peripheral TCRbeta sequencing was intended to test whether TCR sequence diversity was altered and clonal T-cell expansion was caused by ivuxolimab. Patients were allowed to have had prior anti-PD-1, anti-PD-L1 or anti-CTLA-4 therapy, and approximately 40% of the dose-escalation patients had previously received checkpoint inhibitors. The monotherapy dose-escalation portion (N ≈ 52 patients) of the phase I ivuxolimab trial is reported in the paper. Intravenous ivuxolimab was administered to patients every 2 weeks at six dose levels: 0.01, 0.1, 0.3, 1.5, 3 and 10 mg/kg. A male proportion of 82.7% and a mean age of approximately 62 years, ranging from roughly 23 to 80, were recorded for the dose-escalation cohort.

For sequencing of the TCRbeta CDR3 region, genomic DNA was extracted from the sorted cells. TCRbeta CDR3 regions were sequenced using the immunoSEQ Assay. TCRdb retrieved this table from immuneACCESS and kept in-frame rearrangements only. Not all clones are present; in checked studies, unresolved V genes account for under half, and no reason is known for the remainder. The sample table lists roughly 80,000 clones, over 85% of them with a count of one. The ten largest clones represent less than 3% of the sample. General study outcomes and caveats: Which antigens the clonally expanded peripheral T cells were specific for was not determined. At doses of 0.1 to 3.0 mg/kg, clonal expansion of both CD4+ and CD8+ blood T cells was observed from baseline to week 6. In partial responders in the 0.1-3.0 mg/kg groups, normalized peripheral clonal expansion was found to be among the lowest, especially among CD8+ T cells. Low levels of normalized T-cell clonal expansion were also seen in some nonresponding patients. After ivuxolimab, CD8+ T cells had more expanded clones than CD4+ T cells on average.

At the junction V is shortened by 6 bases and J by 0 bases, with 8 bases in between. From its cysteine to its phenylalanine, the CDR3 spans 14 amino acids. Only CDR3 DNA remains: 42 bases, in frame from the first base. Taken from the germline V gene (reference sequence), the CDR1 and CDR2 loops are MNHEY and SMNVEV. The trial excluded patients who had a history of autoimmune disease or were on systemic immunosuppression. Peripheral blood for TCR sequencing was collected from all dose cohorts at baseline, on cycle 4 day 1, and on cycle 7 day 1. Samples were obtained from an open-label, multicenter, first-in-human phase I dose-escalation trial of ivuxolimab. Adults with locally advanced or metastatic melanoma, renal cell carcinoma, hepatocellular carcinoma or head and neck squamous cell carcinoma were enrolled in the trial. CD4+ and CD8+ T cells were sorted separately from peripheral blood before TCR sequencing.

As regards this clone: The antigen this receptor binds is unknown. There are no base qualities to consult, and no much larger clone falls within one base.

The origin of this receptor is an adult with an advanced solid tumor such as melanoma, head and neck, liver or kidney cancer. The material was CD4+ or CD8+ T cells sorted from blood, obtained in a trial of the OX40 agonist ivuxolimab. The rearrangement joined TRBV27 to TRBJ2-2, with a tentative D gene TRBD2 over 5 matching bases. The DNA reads TGTGCCAGCAGACGGGGAACGAACACCGGGGAGCTGTTTTTT. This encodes CASRRGTNTGELFF.